The clone carrying this TCR beta chain was recorded at least ten times. TCRdb re-analysed the 5' RACE reads in MiXCR, keeping a single row per CDR3 protein. The sample records roughly 30,000 distinct CDR3 sequences, roughly 4.8% being singletons. This CDR3 is built from 14 residues. The V end was cut by 5 bases, the J end by 3 bases, with 14 bases between. The germline V gene encodes CDR1 LGHDT and CDR2 YNNKEL (reference sequence). This entry comes from a study of early T cells in non-severe SARS-CoV-2 infection. V and J are TRBV3-1 and TRBJ2-7, with TRBD2 as a possible D gene (6 bases). The TCR was taken from an adult who was a healthcare worker with PCR-confirmed SARS-CoV-2 infection or an uninfected control (not recorded which). Sequenced input: whole blood. The CDR3 DNA reads as TGTGCCAGCAGCTTCCGGACTACGGACTACGAGCAGTACTTC. Its translation is CASSFRTTDYEQYF.